The 7 T cell receptor beta chains listed next were all sequenced from one sample in a study of blood T cell repertoires in COVID-19. Profiled with immunoSEQ multiplex PCR; TCRdb holds only in-frame clones, not every one. The sample shows under 300,000 clones, about nine tenths of them seen only once. The specimen sequenced was peripheral blood. The receptor source for this set is a man between 45 and 60 years old with acute or convalescent COVID-19.

V is TRBV7-8 and J is TRBJ2-3, with 13 bases identical to TRBD2. This CDR3 has 21 amino acids. With 1 base clipped from V and 1 base from J, the junction kept 14 bases outside the gene matches. Germline CDR1 SGHVS, CDR2 FQNEAQ. CDR3 protein: CASSLDGGHGGLAGCTDTQYF. CDR3 DNA sequence: TGTGCCAGCAGCTTAGACGGGGGGCACGGGGGACTAGCGGGATGCACAGATACGCAGTATTTT.

The chain uses TRBV6-1 and TRBJ1-6; unclear D gene. Trimming took 1 base from V and 9 from J, leaving 13 bases between them. This CDR3 is 15 amino acids long. Germline V gene data show CDR1 as MNHNS and CDR2 as SASEGT. The CDR3 spells CASSEGGVIASPLHF. CDR3 bases: TGTGCCAGCAGTGAAGGCGGGGTTATCGCTTCACCCCTCCACTTT.

This sequence joins TRBV5-5 and TRBJ1-1; 8 bases are shared with TRBD1. Trimming at V came to 2 bases and at J to 5 bases, leaving 17 bases not matched to a gene. The CDR3 is made up of 18 amino acids. Germline CDR1 SGHKS, CDR2 YYEKEE (reference sequence). The CDR3 DNA follows: TGTGCCAGCAGCTTAATGACAGGGGTTTCGAGTGGGAGGACTGAAGCTTTCTTT. Translation gives CASSLMTGVSSGRTEAFF.

V gene TRBV6-5 combines with J gene TRBJ1-4; D is perhaps TRBD1 (6 bases). The CDR3 is 14 residues long. Trimming took 7 bases from V and 6 from J, leaving 15 bases between them. Germline CDR1 MNHEY, CDR2 SVGAGI. The CDR3 sequence: CASTATGWDEKLFF. CDR3 sequence (DNA): TGTGCCAGCACCGCGACAGGTTGGGATGAAAAACTGTTTTTT.

The rearrangement uses TRBV27 and TRBJ1-1, with 9 bases matching TRBD1. J lost 8 bases, V lost 4 bases, and 8 bases had no gene match. CDR1 and CDR2 (germline): MNHEY, SMNVEV (reference sequence). There are 14 residues in the CDR3. The CDR3 DNA reads as TGTGCCAGCAGTTCCTTACAGGGGGCAGCGGAAGCTTTCTTT. This sequence encodes CASSSLQGAAEAFF.

The chain uses TRBV3-1 (or the pseudogene TRBV3-2) and TRBJ2-1; 7 bases map to TRBD1. Looked up from germline, CDR1 is LGHDT and CDR2 is YNNKEL (reference sequence). This CDR3 comprises 18 residues. The ends lost 1 base at V and 4 bases at J; junction bases unmatched: 13. CDR3 protein: CASSQGGQNYPFYNEQFF. The CDR3 DNA reads as TGTGCCAGCAGCCAAGGGGGACAGAACTACCCGTTTTACAATGAGCAGTTCTTC.

The chain combines TRBV6-4 with TRBJ2-6; D remains ambiguous. In germline, CDR1 is MRHNA, CDR2 SNTAGT. Trimming removed 5 bases from V and 0 bases from J, with 8 bases in between. This CDR3 has 15 amino acids. The CDR3 sequence is CASSSQSSGANVLTF. The CDR3 nucleotides are TGTGCCAGCAGTTCACAGAGCTCTGGGGCCAACGTCCTGACTTTC.